A selection of T cell receptor beta chains follows, all from one sample in a study of cytomegalovirus exposure and HLA in healthy donors. Libraries were prepared by immunoSEQ multiplex PCR; TCRdb keeps only in-frame clonotypes and omits some of them. Counted here are about 260,000 clones, around two thirds occurring once; the ten biggest clones make up 2% to 2.5%. The sequencing input was PBMCs. The receptors originated from a female donor in good health and CMV-seronegative. Each CDR3 is given without its conserved first and last residue. Each record gives: clone size, V gene, CDR3 protein. A row's size may be missing; if present it is once, few, many or a size class.

>few|TRBV9
ASSVSADEQF
>once|TRBV7-9
ASSLAGTSSYEQY
>few|TRBV27
ASSFAGNTEAF
>NA|TRBV5-1
ASSFPQGMSSYEQY
>NA|TRBV11-2
ASSLRIAGETQY
>NA|TRBV7-7
ASSLGQGIGEQY
>few|TRBV6-5
ASSYGGGTYEQY
>NA|TRBV2
ASGGAGKHGNQPQH
>few|TRBV5-4
ASSWGTNTEAF
>NA|TRBV20-1
SARYGGEQY
>NA|TRBV10-2
ASSHLAGGSYEQY
>once|TRBV5-1
ASGDRGNYGYT
>few|TRBV25-1
ASSDPRGYT
>NA|TRBV19
ASSIALTSWENEKLF
>NA|TRBV5-1
ASSSQGNTEAF
>NA|TRBV4-1
ASSQDASGYGYT
>NA|TRBV10-3
AISHSGDTQY
>NA|TRBV6-1
ASTVASPYEQY
>NA|TRBV5-6
ASSPGTGAANEQF
>NA|TRBV10-3
AISLWDRPYEQY
>few|TRBV5-1
ASSLRLVGGDEQF
>NA|TRBV28
ASKSGQGITNEKLF
>NA|TRBV19
ASSYMGSYGYT
>NA|TRBV2
ASDPGLNEKLF
>NA|TRBV7-9
ASSLRQGLDQPQH
>NA|TRBV19
ASSTPRTGEETQY
>NA|TRBV28
ASSLTDEQF
>few|TRBV5-1
ASSPRDKSSYEQY
>NA|TRBV5-1
ASGQGAGYEQY
>NA|TRBV5-1
ASSLVAGANVLT
>NA|TRBV7-2
ASSPQTSGGNNEQF
>NA|TRBV6-5
ASSYSRGDTYGYT
>NA|TRBV7-2
ASSLSSSVGEQY
>once|TRBV7-2
ASSSLAANTDTQY
>NA|TRBV25-1
ASSVRDRAGNEQF
>NA|TRBV7-9
ASSLAAGNEQY
>NA|TRBV7-9
SSSPSRDQETQY
>once|TRBV27
ASSFNYRVQPYGYT
>NA|TRBV27
ASSFAPGLAGRETQY
>NA|TRBV27
ASSLSLAGVAKNIQY
>few|TRBV13
ASSLGTGNYGYT
>NA|TRBV10-2
ASSESRPRWTSGRDTGELF
>NA|TRBV29-1
SVDTPGVLNEQF
>NA|TRBV6-1
ASSEARVGSGGYT
>NA|TRBV5-1
ASSLEDSVGETQY
>NA|TRBV9
ASSSTPGVGYT
>once|TRBV15
ATSRDAGGSSGELF